The source of this TCR beta chain is a study of control samples from healthy donors and cancer patients. Assay: immunoSEQ multiplex PCR; the TCRdb copy retains only in-frame clones and omits some. The sample includes roughly 69,000 clones, 83% of them seen just once. Losses at the gene ends were 1 base for V and 6 bases for J; bases not matched to a gene: 4. The germline CDR1 and CDR2 sequences are KGHSH and LQKENI. This CDR3 has 15 residues. This sequence originates from a man aged 55 to 70 in good health. The V call is TRBV18, the J call TRBJ2-1; TRBD1 aligns across 9 bases. Material: blood. CDR3 in DNA: TGTGCCAGCTCACCACGGACAGGGGAAGGCAATGAGCAGTTCTTC. Protein: CASSPRTGEGNEQFF.